Given below is one T cell receptor beta chain in context. The antigen remains undetermined. The data stem from a study of T cell responses to AZD1222 COVID-19 vaccine. The data were produced by immunoSEQ multiplex PCR, yet TCRdb's version contains in-frame clones alone and is incomplete. Here the sample spans 75,000 to 90,000 clones, approximately 85% being singletons. Findings and limits, study-wide: In the spike-specific TCR repertoire, nearly half reportedly target unmutated variant regions. Seropositive at baseline were only a handful of AZD1222 recipients. It should be noted that donors were predominantly white British and more often female, and clonal diversity was possibly underestimated.

The germline V gene has CDR1 SGHTS and CDR2 YDEGEE. The CDR3 runs to 15 residues. Trimming took 2 bases from V and 2 from J; bases not matched to a gene: 5. Sequencing used peripheral blood, obtained on day 0 of AZD1222 vaccination. This TCR was recovered from an adult in good health. This chain connects TRBV5-8 to TRBJ1-2, with 8 bases lining up with TRBD1. CDR3 nucleotide sequence: TGTGCCAGCAGCTTTTTACCAGGGGGCAACTATGGCTACACCTTC. Its protein is CASSFLPGGNYGYTF.